The rows below give T cell receptor beta chains drawn from one sample of a study of cytomegalovirus exposure and HLA in healthy donors. TCRdb keeps only in-frame clones here, not all; method: immunoSEQ multiplex PCR. The data contain about 210,000 clones, approximately 80% of them seen just once; the ten biggest clones take up roughly a tenth. Sequenced sample: PBMCs. The receptors here all came from a woman in her forties or fifties in good health and CMV-seropositive. The CDR3 runs from the conserved cysteine through the conserved F or W. D genes are given only for firm matches. Clone size is stated in some rows and not others, as once, few, many or a class when expanded.

J	size	V	D	CDR3	DNA
TRBJ1-2	once	TRBV28	-	CASSLRPERGDGYTF	TGTGCCAGCAGTTTACGGCCAGAGCGTGGCGATGGCTACACCTTC
TRBJ2-1	-	TRBV5-6	-	CAGQKGFYNEQFF	TGTGCCGGCCAAAAGGGGTTCTACAATGAGCAGTTCTTC
TRBJ1-2	-	TRBV4-1	-	CASSQDGQGLLF	TGCGCCAGCAGCCAAGATGGGCAGGGCCTCCTCTTC
TRBJ1-2	-	TRBV13	-	CASSSVANYGYTF	TGTGCCAGCAGCTCCGTTGCTAACTATGGCTACACCTTC
TRBJ1-2	-	TRBV7-6	TRBD1	CASSLGQGSTYGYTF	TGTGCCAGCAGCTTGGGACAGGGGTCGACCTATGGCTACACCTTC
TRBJ2-5	-	TRBV7-9	TRBD1	CASSLAQGLETQYF	TGTGCCAGCAGCTTAGCACAGGGGTTAGAGACCCAGTACTTC
TRBJ2-2	-	TRBV30	TRBD1	CAWTTGFAGELFF	TGTGCCTGGACGACAGGGTTCGCCGGGGAGCTGTTTTTT
TRBJ2-5	-	TRBV30	TRBD1	CAWSTGTGAGETQYF	TGTGCCTGGAGTACCGGGACAGGGGCAGGGGAGACCCAGTACTTC
TRBJ2-7	-	TRBV4-1	TRBD1	CASSQDGQGGYEQYF	TGCGCCAGCAGCCAAGACGGACAGGGGGGGTACGAGCAGTACTTC
TRBJ2-2	-	TRBV5-1	-	CASSLRTDTAGELFF	TGCGCCAGCAGCCTCAGGACAGACACCGCCGGGGAGCTGTTTTTT
TRBJ2-1	-	TRBV20-1	-	CSARYYNEQFF	TGCAGTGCTAGGTATTACAATGAGCAGTTCTTC
TRBJ1-5	-	TRBV19	-	CASSIVSVSSNQPQHF	TGTGCCAGTAGTATAGTGTCCGTTAGCAGCAATCAGCCCCAGCATTTT
TRBJ1-1	-	TRBV7-3	TRBD1	CASSLQGANTEAFF	TGTGCCAGCAGCTTGCAGGGGGCTAACACTGAAGCTTTCTTT
TRBJ2-7	few	TRBV27	-	CASSPRPGAGYEQYF	TGTGCCAGCAGCCCACGCCCAGGGGCAGGCTACGAGCAGTACTTC
TRBJ1-1	-	TRBV6-6	-	CASSPRGRVDTEAFF	TGTGCCAGCAGCCCTAGGGGCAGGGTTGACACTGAAGCTTTCTTT
TRBJ2-1	-	TRBV9	TRBD2	CASSRSGGVYNEQFF	TGTGCCAGCAGCCGAAGCGGGGGGGTGTACAATGAGCAGTTCTTC
TRBJ1-2	-	TRBV5-6	-	CASSSGGPNYGYTF	TGTGCCAGCAGCTCCGGAGGTCCTAACTATGGCTACACCTTC
TRBJ1-2	-	TRBV7-2	TRBD1	CASSLLGQGYGYTF	TGTGCCAGCAGCTTACTCGGACAGGGGTATGGCTACACCTTC
TRBJ1-1	-	TRBV18	-	CASSPGGDTEAFF	TGTGCCAGCTCACCGGGCGGGGACACTGAAGCTTTCTTT
TRBJ2-1	once	TRBV6-5	-	CASSYLASSYNEQFF	TGTGCCAGCAGTTACCTCGCGAGCTCCTACAATGAGCAGTTCTTC
TRBJ2-3	-	TRBV6-5	-	CASARGWTDTQYF	TGTGCCAGCGCCCGAGGTTGGACAGATACGCAGTATTTT
TRBJ2-1	-	TRBV4-2	-	CASSQDREEEQFF	TGTGCCAGCAGCCAAGATAGGGAGGAAGAGCAGTTCTTC
TRBJ2-3	-	TRBV29-1	TRBD2	CSVASGGFSTDTQYF	TGCAGCGTGGCTAGCGGGGGGTTTAGCACAGATACGCAGTATTTT
TRBJ2-7	-	TRBV2	TRBD1	CASSRDRANLIYEQYF	TGTGCCAGCAGCCGGGACAGGGCGAATTTAATTTACGAGCAGTACTTC
TRBJ2-5	-	TRBV18	TRBD1	CASSLDRIQETQYF	TGTGCCAGCTCATTGGACAGGATCCAAGAGACCCAGTACTTC
TRBJ1-5	-	TRBV12-5	TRBD1	CASGTYDRAGQPQHF	TGTGCTAGTGGTACCTATGACAGGGCAGGGCAGCCCCAGCATTTT
TRBJ2-1	-	TRBV10-3	TRBD2	CAISEGLALNNEQFF	TGTGCCATCAGTGAGGGACTAGCACTTAACAATGAGCAGTTCTTC
TRBJ2-1	-	TRBV7-3	TRBD2	CASSLAPTSGGAFEQFF	TGTGCCAGCAGCTTAGCTCCGACTAGCGGGGGGGCCTTTGAGCAGTTCTTC
TRBJ2-5	-	TRBV9	-	CASSLRGQETQYF	TGTGCCAGTTCCCTCCGCGGTCAAGAGACCCAGTACTTC
TRBJ1-3	-	TRBV19	-	CASRVRNRVSGNTIYF	TGTGCCAGCCGGGTTCGGAACAGGGTGTCCGGAAACACCATATATTTT